This entry lists 5 T cell receptor beta chains sequenced from one sample in a study of blood T cells in healthy people across ages. A J-beta primer mix and a sample-barcoded 5' primer were used in a second PCR of about 6 to 12 cycles. TCRdb re-called the 5' RACE reads with MiXCR, one entry per CDR3 protein. The table shows approximately 600,000 distinct CDR3 sequences, with around three fifths occurring only once. Specimen: blood. Every receptor here comes from a man in his 60s in good health.

This clonotype was found a few times. The chain recombines TRBV28 with TRBJ2-7, with D uncertain. V lost 6 bases to trimming and J lost 3 bases, with 12 bases between them. Germline-derived CDR1 and CDR2 are MDHEN and SYDVKM. The CDR3 runs to 13 residues. As DNA, the CDR3 is TGTGCCAGCAGAGAAGGCAGGAACTACGAGCAGTACTTC. It is translated as CASREGRNYEQYF.

The J gene is TRBJ2-1, the V gene TRBV13; 7 bases match TRBD1. Germline V CDR1 and CDR2: PRHDT, FYEKMQ (reference sequence). The CDR3 sequence is 16 residues long. V lost 6 bases and J lost 6; bases outside the gene matches: 14. The CDR3 nucleotides read TGTGCCAGCAGATACCTTGCCAGGGGGAACTCCAATGAGCAGTTCTTC. This encodes CASRYLARGNSNEQFF.

Note on this clonotype: This may stem from a read error, because a much larger clone lies one nucleotide away. J is TRBJ1-2 and V is TRBV5-1, with 7 bases identical to TRBD1. V shed 5 bases and J 4 bases; nucleotides not matched to a gene: 5. Germline V gene lookup returns CDR1 SGHRS and CDR2 YFSETQ. This CDR3 is built from 13 residues. For the CDR3, the DNA is TGCGCCAGCAGACCGGGACAGAGCTATGGCTACACCTTC. This encodes CASRPGQSYGYTF.

This clonotype was counted once. The rearrangement uses TRBV20-1 and TRBJ2-6; D is unresolved. CDR3 length: 16 amino acids. Germline V gives CDR1 DFQATT, CDR2 SNEGSKA (reference sequence). V was pared by 5 bases and J by 2 bases, with 16 bases between. Written as DNA, the CDR3 is TGCAGTGCTGGAGTCCCCCGGCTAGCTGGGGCCAACGTCCTGACTTTC. Encoded protein: CSAGVPRLAGANVLTF.

This clonotype turned up a few times. This rearrangement joins TRBV29-1 to TRBJ2-2; 11 bases map to TRBD1. Germline assignment: CDR1 SQVTM and CDR2 ANQGSEA. This CDR3 has 13 residues. V lost 7 bases and J lost 4; bases outside the gene matches: 2. As DNA, the CDR3 is TGCAGCGCGGGGACAGGGGGCACCGGGGAGCTGTTTTTT. Translation gives CSAGTGGTGELFF.